This is a list of T cell receptor beta chains from one sample in a study of T cell responses to AZD1222 COVID-19 vaccine. Libraries were prepared by immunoSEQ multiplex PCR; TCRdb keeps only in-frame clonotypes and omits some of them. The sample contains under 130,000 clones, 82% of which appear only once. The sample consisted of peripheral blood, taken on day 0 of AZD1222 vaccination. All receptors come from an adult in good health. The CDR3 runs from the conserved cysteine through the conserved F or W. The D gene is left open where the match is weak. Expanded clones are given a class, and other clones once, few, many or no size at all.

. | TRBJ1-1 | TRBV30 | . | CAWSSGLNTEAFF | TGTGCCTGGAGTTCAGGGCTTAACACTGAAGCTTTCTTT
. | TRBJ1-3 | TRBV15 | . | CATSSDKIGNTIYF | TGTGCCACCAGCAGCGACAAGATCGGAAACACCATATATTTT
few | TRBJ2-7 | TRBV6-2/TRBV6-3 | . | CASSYPTGQTYEQYF | TGTGCCAGCAGTTACCCGACAGGTCAAACCTACGAGCAGTACTTC
. | TRBJ1-2 | TRBV14 | . | CASSQDGRTETF | TGTGCCAGCAGCCAAGATGGTAGGACAGAAACCTTC
. | TRBJ2-3 | TRBV11-2 | . | CASSAWDTDTQYF | TGTGCCAGCAGCGCCTGGGACACAGATACGCAGTATTTT
. | TRBJ2-1 | TRBV19 | . | CASSIAPGSYNEQFF | TGTGCCAGTAGTATAGCCCCAGGATCCTACAATGAGCAGTTCTTC
few | TRBJ1-2 | TRBV27 | TRBD1 | CASSLSNRGRGGYTF | TGTGCCAGCAGTTTATCGAACAGGGGGCGAGGCGGCTACACCTTC
. | TRBJ1-1 | TRBV11-2 | . | CASSFGQLNTEAFF | TGTGCCAGCAGCTTCGGACAGTTGAACACTGAAGCTTTCTTT
few | TRBJ2-1 | TRBV6-6 | TRBD2 | CASTQAGGQYNEQFF | TGTGCCAGCACCCAAGCGGGGGGGCAGTACAATGAGCAGTTCTTC
. | TRBJ1-3 | TRBV29-1 | . | CSVEDQSPREGVSSGNTIYF | TGCAGCGTTGAAGATCAGTCCCCCAGGGAGGGGGTCAGCTCTGGAAACACCATATATTTT
. | TRBJ1-2 | TRBV27 | . | CASSSRDHYGYTF | TGTGCCAGCAGTTCCAGGGATCACTATGGCTACACCTTC
many | TRBJ1-1 | TRBV7-3 | . | CASSLTLLGGSNTEAFF | TGTGCCAGCAGCTTAACGTTATTGGGGGGCTCAAACACTGAAGCTTTCTTT
. | TRBJ1-1 | TRBV29-1 | TRBD1 | CSVEGPRDRSIRWAEAFF | TGCAGCGTTGAAGGACCCCGGGACAGGAGCATCCGATGGGCTGAAGCTTTCTTT
few | TRBJ1-2 | TRBV11-2 | TRBD1 | CASSITGGAGNYGYTF | TGTGCCAGCAGCATAACAGGGGGCGCAGGGAACTATGGCTACACCTTC
. | TRBJ1-2 | TRBV7-3 | TRBD1 | CASSQGQGYGYTF | TGTGCCAGCAGCCAGGGACAGGGGTATGGCTACACCTTC
. | TRBJ1-5 | TRBV19 | . | CASSIEAGVGPQHF | TGTGCCAGTAGTATTGAGGCCGGAGTGGGGCCCCAGCATTTT
. | TRBJ1-6 | TRBV6-1 | . | CASSEGFISRFNSPLHF | TGTGCCAGCAGTGAGGGCTTTATCTCAAGATTTAATTCACCCCTCCACTTT
. | TRBJ2-3 | TRBV7-2 | TRBD2 | CASSLSPAGGTSTDTQYF | TGTGCCAGCAGCTTAAGCCCCGCGGGGGGGACTAGCACAGATACGCAGTATTTT
. | TRBJ1-2 | TRBV25-1 | . | CASSEYYPQDGYTF | TGTGCCAGCAGTGAATATTACCCCCAGGATGGCTACACCTTC
. | TRBJ2-1 | TRBV27 | . | CASSLNGGEQFF | TGTGCCAGCAGTTTAAACGGGGGCGAGCAGTTCTTC
. | TRBJ2-7 | TRBV19 | TRBD1 | CASRQDRGRGEQYF | TGTGCCAGTAGACAAGACAGGGGTCGTGGAGAGCAGTACTTC
. | TRBJ2-2 | TRBV9 | . | CASSVVTGELFF | TGTGCCAGCAGCGTAGTCACCGGGGAGCTGTTTTTT
. | TRBJ1-6 | TRBV27 | . | CASKGVGSPLHF | TGTGCCAGCAAGGGCGTAGGTTCACCCCTCCACTTT
. | TRBJ2-7 | TRBV6-1 | TRBD1 | CASSEVSGTGGYEQYF | TGTGCCAGCAGTGAAGTATCGGGGACAGGGGGCTACGAGCAGTACTTC
. | TRBJ1-5 | TRBV5-4 | . | CASSFGDGNQPQHF | TGTGCCAGCAGCTTTGGGGACGGCAATCAGCCCCAGCATTTT
. | TRBJ2-1 | TRBV12-3/TRBV12-4 | TRBD1 | CASSLGTGDEQFF | TGTGCCAGCAGTTTAGGGACAGGGGATGAGCAGTTCTTC
. | TRBJ1-1 | TRBV19 | . | CASSIQGYTEAFF | TGTGCCAGTAGTATCCAGGGATACACTGAAGCTTTCTTT
. | TRBJ1-3 | TRBV4-3 | . | CASSQDRSGNTIYF | TGCGCCAGCAGCCAAGATCGATCCGGAAACACCATATATTTT
few | TRBJ1-2 | TRBV4-2 | . | CASSPREFDGYTF | TGTGCCAGCAGCCCTAGGGAGTTTGATGGCTACACCTTC
. | TRBJ1-4 | TRBV5-1 | . | CASSPGDLATNEKLFF | TGCGCCAGCAGCCCCGGAGACCTTGCAACTAATGAAAAACTGTTTTTT
. | TRBJ1-2 | TRBV12-3/TRBV12-4 | . | CASSLGRLYGYTF | TGTGCCAGCAGTTTAGGCCGGCTCTATGGCTACACCTTC
. | TRBJ2-7 | TRBV6-2/TRBV6-3 | TRBD1 | CASSWDRFTYEQYF | TGTGCCAGCAGTTGGGACAGATTCACCTACGAGCAGTACTTC
few | TRBJ1-6 | TRBV12-3/TRBV12-4 | . | CASSLEGTPLHF | TGTGCCAGCAGTTTAGAGGGGACACCCCTCCACTTT
once | TRBJ1-5 | TRBV19 | . | CASSVIQVISNQPQHF | TGTGCCAGTAGTGTAATACAGGTTATTAGCAATCAGCCCCAGCATTTT
few | TRBJ1-1 | TRBV3-1/TRBV3-2 | . | CASSQIRNTEAFF | TGTGCCAGCAGCCAAATTAGGAACACTGAAGCTTTCTTT
. | TRBJ1-6 | TRBV6-4 | . | CASSDAPRAGVPRDNSPLHF | TGTGCCAGCAGTGACGCACCAAGGGCTGGGGTCCCACGCGACAATTCACCCCTCCACTTT
once | TRBJ1-2 | TRBV7-2 | . | CASSSRGGTNYGYTF | TGTGCCAGCAGCTCTAGGGGGGGCACTAACTATGGCTACACCTTC
. | TRBJ2-5 | TRBV4-3 | . | CASSKQVGRETQYF | TGCGCCAGCAGCAAACAGGTTGGGCGAGAGACCCAGTACTTC
. | TRBJ1-4 | TRBV7-9 | TRBD1 | CASSLFEGAGEKLFF | TGTGCCAGCAGCTTATTTGAGGGGGCTGGGGAAAAACTGTTTTTT
. | TRBJ1-1 | TRBV5-1 | . | CASSLTGWMADTEAFF | TGCGCCAGCAGCCTGACAGGTTGGATGGCGGACACTGAAGCTTTCTTT
few | TRBJ1-2 | TRBV3-1/TRBV3-2 | . | CASSRSYGYTF | TGTGCCAGCTCCCGGAGCTATGGCTACACCTTC
. | TRBJ1-2 | TRBV25-1 | . | CASSENRAYLGYGYTF | TGTGCCAGCAGTGAGAACAGGGCCTACCTGGGGTATGGCTACACCTTC
. | TRBJ2-5 | TRBV27 | TRBD2 | CASSSGGSGVAKTQYF | TGTGCCAGCAGCTCGGGGGGTAGCGGGGTGGCAAAGACCCAGTACTTC
. | TRBJ1-1 | TRBV5-1 | TRBD1 | CASGSGQGNTEAFF | TGCGCCAGCGGATCCGGACAGGGCAACACTGAAGCTTTCTTT
. | TRBJ2-2 | TRBV7-2 | . | CASSPPQGTVTGELFF | TGTGCCAGCAGCCCCCCCCAGGGGACGGTCACCGGGGAGCTGTTTTTT
. | TRBJ2-2 | TRBV9 | . | CASGGGMNTGELFF | TGTGCCAGCGGCGGCGGTATGAACACCGGGGAGCTGTTTTTT
few | TRBJ1-1 | TRBV6-2/TRBV6-3 | . | CASSLSRVVGTEAFF | TGTGCCAGCAGTTTATCCAGGGTTGTGGGCACTGAAGCTTTCTTT
few | TRBJ1-2 | TRBV29-1 | . | CSVEDPFPYGYTF | TGCAGCGTTGAAGATCCGTTTCCCTATGGCTACACCTTC
. | TRBJ2-4 | TRBV29-1 | . | CSVEQAGTKNIQYF | TGCAGCGTTGAGCAGGCGGGAACCAAAAACATTCAGTACTTC